The rows below give T cell receptor beta chains drawn from one sample of a study of graft-versus-host responses after intestinal transplantation. No antigen is known for these receptors. The protocol was immunoSEQ multiplex PCR, while the TCRdb copy is restricted to in-frame clones and leaves out a portion. The data hold roughly 110,000 clones, with approximately 90% observed a single time. The sample in question was unstimulated CD4+ T cells sorted from spleen or lymph node cells, obtained before transplant. The receptors shown here come from a human donor who was the organ donor for an intestinal transplant. The CDR3 runs from the conserved cysteine through the conserved F or W. The order of the fields is J gene, D gene, clone size, V gene, CDR3 DNA, CDR3 protein. A D gene is named only where the DNA matches it firmly. The size of a clone is reported for some rows only, either as once, few or many, or as a class for expanded clones.

J gene: TRBJ1-5
D gene: -
clone size: -
V gene: TRBV7-3
CDR3 DNA: TGTGCCAGCAGCGAGGGACGGCAAAATCAGCCCCAGCATTTT
CDR3 protein: CASSEGRQNQPQHF

J gene: TRBJ2-2
D gene: -
clone size: -
V gene: TRBV5-4
CDR3 DNA: TGTGCCAGCAGCTTGGCGGCCGGCCCGAACACCGGGGAGCTGTTTTTT
CDR3 protein: CASSLAAGPNTGELFF

J gene: TRBJ2-4
D gene: -
clone size: once
V gene: TRBV7-9
CDR3 DNA: TGTGCCAGCAGCTTAGCGGTTCAAAACATTCAGTACTTC
CDR3 protein: CASSLAVQNIQYF

J gene: TRBJ2-5
D gene: -
clone size: -
V gene: TRBV5-4
CDR3 DNA: TGTGCCAGCAGCCGACGATGGGATTTCCAAGAGACCCAGTACTTC
CDR3 protein: CASSRRWDFQETQYF

J gene: TRBJ1-1
D gene: TRBD1
clone size: -
V gene: TRBV6-6
CDR3 DNA: TGTGCCAGCAGACCTACAGGGGAGGGAATGAACACTGAAGCTTTCTTT
CDR3 protein: CASRPTGEGMNTEAFF

J gene: TRBJ1-1
D gene: -
clone size: -
V gene: TRBV11-2
CDR3 DNA: TGTGCCAGCAGCTCACGCACAGAGGGACCCTTTGAAGCTTTCTTT
CDR3 protein: CASSSRTEGPFEAFF

J gene: TRBJ2-3
D gene: -
clone size: -
V gene: TRBV9
CDR3 DNA: TGTGCCAGCAGCGTCCGCTGGGAACCCACAGATACGCAGTATTTT
CDR3 protein: CASSVRWEPTDTQYF

J gene: TRBJ1-2
D gene: TRBD1
clone size: -
V gene: TRBV5-1
CDR3 DNA: TGCGCCAGCAGCCTGGGACAGGGAGGCTATGGCTACACCTTC
CDR3 protein: CASSLGQGGYGYTF

J gene: TRBJ1-6
D gene: TRBD1
clone size: -
V gene: TRBV6-1
CDR3 DNA: TGTGCCAGCAGTGAAGCGCCGGACAGGGGGCGTTCACCCCTCCACTTT
CDR3 protein: CASSEAPDRGRSPLHF

J gene: TRBJ2-7
D gene: -
clone size: -
V gene: TRBV11-2
CDR3 DNA: TGTGCCAGCAGCTTAGATAGGAGGGGCGCCGGTACAGCCTACGAGCAGTACTTC
CDR3 protein: CASSLDRRGAGTAYEQYF

J gene: TRBJ2-7
D gene: -
clone size: -
V gene: TRBV6-1
CDR3 DNA: TGTGCCAGCACCGTAGCGGCGAGACAGGGCAAGCAGTACTTC
CDR3 protein: CASTVAARQGKQYF

J gene: TRBJ1-3
D gene: TRBD1
clone size: few
V gene: TRBV9
CDR3 DNA: TGTGCCAGCAGCGGAACGACAGGGCCTGGAAACACCATATATTTT
CDR3 protein: CASSGTTGPGNTIYF

J gene: TRBJ2-2
D gene: TRBD1
clone size: -
V gene: TRBV11-2
CDR3 DNA: TGTGCCAGCAGCTTAGGGCAGACAGGGACGGGCACCGGGGAGCTGTTTTTT
CDR3 protein: CASSLGQTGTGTGELFF

J gene: TRBJ2-1
D gene: TRBD2
clone size: -
V gene: TRBV4-1
CDR3 DNA: TGCGCCAGCAGCCGACTAGCTGGGGTATACAATGAGCAGTTCTTC
CDR3 protein: CASSRLAGVYNEQFF

J gene: TRBJ2-5
D gene: -
clone size: -
V gene: TRBV7-9
CDR3 DNA: TGTGCCAGCAGCTTAGTCCCTAGCCCAGAGACCCAGTACTTC
CDR3 protein: CASSLVPSPETQYF

J gene: TRBJ1-5
D gene: -
clone size: -
V gene: TRBV5-5
CDR3 DNA: TGTGCCAGCAGCTCATACCCAGGGAATCAGCCCCAGCATTTT
CDR3 protein: CASSSYPGNQPQHF

J gene: TRBJ2-2
D gene: TRBD2
clone size: -
V gene: TRBV7-9
CDR3 DNA: TGTGCCAGCAGCTTAGCGGGAGGGCCCGGGGAGCTGTTTTTT
CDR3 protein: CASSLAGGPGELFF

J gene: TRBJ1-2
D gene: -
clone size: -
V gene: TRBV29-1
CDR3 DNA: TGCAGCGTTGGGCCGGACAGTGGCTACACCTTC
CDR3 protein: CSVGPDSGYTF

J gene: TRBJ1-2
D gene: -
clone size: -
V gene: TRBV6-6
CDR3 DNA: TGTGCCAGCAGAAGAGAACAGGGAGGTGGCTACACCTTC
CDR3 protein: CASRREQGGGYTF

J gene: TRBJ1-4
D gene: -
clone size: few
V gene: TRBV5-6
CDR3 DNA: TGTGCCAGCAGGACGGGGTCAACTAATGAAAAACTGTTTTTT
CDR3 protein: CASRTGSTNEKLFF

J gene: TRBJ2-7
D gene: -
clone size: -
V gene: TRBV19
CDR3 DNA: TGTGCCAGTAGTATAGTCTCGGCGGGGACCTACGAGCAGTACTTC
CDR3 protein: CASSIVSAGTYEQYF

J gene: TRBJ1-1
D gene: TRBD1
clone size: -
V gene: TRBV5-4
CDR3 DNA: TGTGCCAGCAGCCCCGGGACAGTGAACACTGAAGCTTTCTTT
CDR3 protein: CASSPGTVNTEAFF

J gene: TRBJ2-7
D gene: TRBD1
clone size: -
V gene: TRBV5-1
CDR3 DNA: TGCGCCAGCAGCTTGACGTACAGGGGCTCCTACGAGCAGTACTTC
CDR3 protein: CASSLTYRGSYEQYF

J gene: TRBJ2-3
D gene: -
clone size: -
V gene: TRBV6-1
CDR3 DNA: TGTGCCAGCAGCGGCAACACAGATACGCAGTATTTT
CDR3 protein: CASSGNTDTQYF

J gene: TRBJ1-2
D gene: -
clone size: -
V gene: TRBV19
CDR3 DNA: TGTGCCAGTAGTATTCAAACAGGTTTAGGCTATGGCTACACCTTC
CDR3 protein: CASSIQTGLGYGYTF

J gene: TRBJ1-3
D gene: -
clone size: -
V gene: TRBV6-1
CDR3 DNA: TGTGCCAGCAGAACACAGTACTCTGGAAACACCATATATTTT
CDR3 protein: CASRTQYSGNTIYF

J gene: TRBJ1-1
D gene: -
clone size: -
V gene: TRBV27
CDR3 DNA: TGTGCCAGCAGTACTACCTACAGTCCTGAAGCTTTCTTT
CDR3 protein: CASSTTYSPEAFF

J gene: TRBJ2-7
D gene: -
clone size: once
V gene: TRBV7-2
CDR3 DNA: TGTGCCAGCAGCATACAGGAGAGCGAGCAGTACTTC
CDR3 protein: CASSIQESEQYF

J gene: TRBJ1-5
D gene: -
clone size: once
V gene: TRBV5-4
CDR3 DNA: TGTGCCAGCAGCTTGGGGTCGGGCCATGCCCAGCCCCAGCATTTT
CDR3 protein: CASSLGSGHAQPQHF

J gene: TRBJ1-1
D gene: -
clone size: -
V gene: TRBV7-2
CDR3 DNA: TGTGCCAGCAGTCGGCAAGGGGGCACTGAAGCTTTCTTT
CDR3 protein: CASSRQGGTEAFF

J gene: TRBJ2-1
D gene: -
clone size: -
V gene: TRBV19
CDR3 DNA: TGTGCCAGTAGTATCAAGGGCTGGAATGAGCAGTTCTTC
CDR3 protein: CASSIKGWNEQFF

J gene: TRBJ2-1
D gene: TRBD2
clone size: -
V gene: TRBV6-6
CDR3 DNA: TGTGCCAGCAGTCGACTAGCGGGAGGTGTCGACAATGAGCAGTTCTTC
CDR3 protein: CASSRLAGGVDNEQFF

J gene: TRBJ2-3
D gene: -
clone size: -
V gene: TRBV5-4
CDR3 DNA: TGTGCCAGCAGCGAGGGGGGAACAGGGCATACGCAGTATTTT
CDR3 protein: CASSEGGTGHTQYF

J gene: TRBJ2-7
D gene: -
clone size: -
V gene: TRBV6-5
CDR3 DNA: TGTGCCAGCAGATCGTCCGGGACAACCTACGAGCAGTACTTC
CDR3 protein: CASRSSGTTYEQYF

J gene: TRBJ2-3
D gene: TRBD2
clone size: once
V gene: TRBV7-2
CDR3 DNA: TGTGCCAGCAGCTTGGATGGGACTAGCGGGTTGGGTGATACGCAGTATTTT
CDR3 protein: CASSLDGTSGLGDTQYF

J gene: TRBJ1-1
D gene: -
clone size: once
V gene: TRBV15
CDR3 DNA: TGTGCCACCAGCAGAGTCCGGGGGCGGATCACTGAAGCTTTCTTT
CDR3 protein: CATSRVRGRITEAFF

J gene: TRBJ1-1
D gene: -
clone size: -
V gene: TRBV5-1
CDR3 DNA: TGCGCCAGCAGCTTACAGGTGTCGAACACTGAAGCTTTCTTT
CDR3 protein: CASSLQVSNTEAFF

J gene: TRBJ1-2
D gene: -
clone size: -
V gene: TRBV30
CDR3 DNA: TGTGCCTGGAGCCCGGGAATCTACTATGGCTACACCTTC
CDR3 protein: CAWSPGIYYGYTF

J gene: TRBJ1-5
D gene: -
clone size: -
V gene: TRBV6-5
CDR3 DNA: TGTGCCAGCAGTTATTACGGGGCGAATCAGCCCCAGCATTTT
CDR3 protein: CASSYYGANQPQHF

J gene: TRBJ1-1
D gene: TRBD1
clone size: -
V gene: TRBV9
CDR3 DNA: TGTGCCAGCAGCAAGGGAGGGGGCGGAACGACTGAAGCTTTCTTT
CDR3 protein: CASSKGGGGTTEAFF

J gene: TRBJ2-3
D gene: TRBD2
clone size: -
V gene: TRBV6-4
CDR3 DNA: TGTGCCAGCAGTGACGGGCAGCGGGGGGTCGTCACAGATACGCAGTATTTT
CDR3 protein: CASSDGQRGVVTDTQYF

J gene: TRBJ1-5
D gene: -
clone size: -
V gene: TRBV25-1
CDR3 DNA: TGTGCCAGCGGAGACACTCTTAGCAATCAGCCCCAGCATTTT
CDR3 protein: CASGDTLSNQPQHF

J gene: TRBJ2-1
D gene: -
clone size: -
V gene: TRBV1
CDR3 DNA: TGCACCAGCAGCCAAGAACGGACTAGCGGGGCCAATGAGCAGTTCTTC
CDR3 protein: CTSSQERTSGANEQFF

J gene: TRBJ2-1
D gene: -
clone size: -
V gene: TRBV20-1
CDR3 DNA: TGCAGTGCTACCTCCTCCAGTGAGCAGTTCTTC
CDR3 protein: CSATSSSEQFF

J gene: TRBJ2-3
D gene: -
clone size: -
V gene: TRBV4-2
CDR3 DNA: TGTGCCAGCAGCCAGGGGGGAGTTACAGATACGCAGTATTTT
CDR3 protein: CASSQGGVTDTQYF

J gene: TRBJ2-5
D gene: TRBD2
clone size: -
V gene: TRBV9
CDR3 DNA: TGTGCCAGCAGCGCGACTAGCGTAGAGACCCAGTACTTC
CDR3 protein: CASSATSVETQYF

J gene: TRBJ1-1
D gene: -
clone size: -
V gene: TRBV9
CDR3 DNA: TGTGCCAGCAGCGTAGTACAGGACACTGAAGCTTTCTTT
CDR3 protein: CASSVVQDTEAFF

J gene: TRBJ2-7
D gene: -
clone size: -
V gene: TRBV9
CDR3 DNA: TGTGCCAGCAGCGTATTACGGGTCTACGAGCAGTACTTC
CDR3 protein: CASSVLRVYEQYF

J gene: TRBJ2-1
D gene: -
clone size: -
V gene: TRBV9
CDR3 DNA: TGTGCCAGCTCCCGTTCTGAACGGTGGAGCTCCTACAATGAGCAGTTCTTC
CDR3 protein: CASSRSERWSSYNEQFF

J gene: TRBJ2-3
D gene: -
clone size: -
V gene: TRBV5-1
CDR3 DNA: TGCGCCAGCAGCTTATCCAGGGTAGGGTCAGATACGCAGTATTTT
CDR3 protein: CASSLSRVGSDTQYF